This TCR beta chain was profiled in a study of blood T cell repertoires in COVID-19. The CDR3 covers 13 residues. Per the germline V gene, CDR1 is SNHLY and CDR2 is FYNNEI. V lost 8 bases and J lost 11; bases outside the gene matches: 8. As originally analysed: Counts of nucleated cells, estimated from reference gene primer amplification, were obtained. Libraries were prepared by immunoSEQ multiplex PCR; TCRdb keeps only in-frame clonotypes and omits some of them. V and J calls and clone size are as listed in that table; D and trimming were resolved from the DNA. Among a few hundred thousand clones listed, roughly 86% were seen once. This clone was detected ten times or more.

This clonotype was sampled from a woman in her 50s with acute or convalescent COVID-19. The source material was peripheral blood. The gene calls are TRBV2 and TRBJ2-7; 14 bases line up with TRBD2. The CDR3 DNA is TGTGCCAGCGAGACTAGCGGGAGGGGAATAAAGTACTTC. Translation gives CASETSGRGIKYF.